What follows is one T cell receptor (beta chain) and its context. The sample belongs to a study of cytotoxic CD8 clonotypes in ibrutinib-treated CLL. Only in-frame clones appear in the TCRdb table, and some are missing; sequencing was by immunoSEQ multiplex PCR. The table includes 130,000 or so clones, 84% detected once. The germline V and J ends were trimmed by 8 bases and 8 bases, with 16 bases remaining between them. The V gene's germline CDR1 is LNHDA and CDR2 SQIVND (reference sequence). The CDR3 is 13 amino acids. This sequence was found in a human donor with chronic lymphocytic leukemia. Specimen: PBMCs, collected after 24 months of ibrutinib treatment. V usage is TRBV19 and J usage is TRBJ2-4; tentatively, D is TRBD1 or TRBD2 (6 bases each). The CDR3 coding sequence is TGTGCCAGTCTGGGGGGCAGGGAGGACATTCAGTACTTC. It specifies CASLGGREDIQYF.